This entry lists 29 T cell receptor beta chains sequenced from one sample in a study of T cell responses to AZD1222 COVID-19 vaccine. Clones were sequenced by immunoSEQ multiplex PCR, and TCRdb holds only the in-frame ones, with some missing. Among 120,000 to 150,000 clones listed, approximately 90% were seen once. This material consisted of peripheral blood, taken on day 0 of AZD1222 vaccination. All receptors derive from an adult in good health.

The chain joins TRBV5-1 to TRBJ2-7; the D gene is possibly TRBD2 (7 bases). Trimming cost V 3 bases and J 0 bases, with 16 bases left between them. The CDR3 length is 16 residues. CDR1 is SGHRS and CDR2 is YFSETQ in the germline V gene. CDR3 DNA sequence: TGCGCCAGCAGCTGGAAGGGGGGGACCAGCTCCTACGAGCAGTACTTC. Its translation: CASSWKGGTSSYEQYF.

This rearrangement joins TRBV4-1 to TRBJ1-5, with D possibly TRBD1 on 5 matching bases. CDR1 is MGHRA and CDR2 is YSYEKL in the germline V gene. This CDR3 contains 14 residues. Trimming took 4 bases from V and 5 from J, leaving 12 bases between them. CDR3 protein: CASSLRDADQPQHF. CDR3 nucleotides: TGCGCCAGCAGCCTTAGGGACGCCGATCAGCCCCAGCATTTT.

V is TRBV19 and J is TRBJ1-1; 8 nucleotides match TRBD1. The CDR3 has 19 residues. The V gene end was trimmed by 3 bases and the J gene end by 0 bases; junction bases not matched to a gene: 15. In germline, CDR1 is LNHDA, CDR2 SQIVND (reference sequence). The DNA of the CDR3 is TGTGCCAGTAGTATTTTTATACAGGGGGTCCTACCCATGAACACTGAAGCTTTCTTT. Translating gives CASSIFIQGVLPMNTEAFF.

The chain recombines TRBV7-3 with TRBJ2-3, with 11 bases matching TRBD2. The ends lost 5 bases at V and 4 bases at J; junction bases unmatched: 8. Looked up from germline, CDR1 is SGHTA and CDR2 is FQGTGA. CDR3 length: 16 residues. The CDR3 protein is CASSARLAGSPDTQYF. The CDR3 DNA is TGTGCCAGCAGCGCCCGACTAGCGGGGTCCCCAGATACGCAGTATTTT.

This rearrangement joins TRBV3-1 (or the pseudogene TRBV3-2) to TRBJ1-4; D is undetermined. The CDR3 runs 14 residues. Trimming cost V 3 bases and J 1 base, with 6 bases left between them. Germline CDR1 and CDR2: LGHDT and YNNKEL (reference sequence). CDR3 in DNA: TGTGCCAGCAGCCAGGGAGAAACTAATGAAAAACTGTTTTTT. It yields the protein CASSQGETNEKLFF.

The rearrangement uses TRBV4-3 and TRBJ1-1; D remains ambiguous. The CDR3 sequence is 15 residues long. V shed 0 bases and J shed 7 bases, with 15 bases lying between them. In germline, CDR1 is LGHNA, CDR2 YSLEER. The CDR3 DNA is TGCGCCAGCAGCCAAGAGGTCCAAGGGCGTAATGAAGCTTTCTTT. Encoded protein: CASSQEVQGRNEAFF.

V is TRBV13 and J is TRBJ2-7; 7 bases agree with TRBD2. Germline lookup yields CDR1 PRHDT and CDR2 FYEKMQ (reference sequence). Trimming removed 8 bases from V and 7 bases from J; junction bases left unmatched: 23. The CDR3 consists of 17 residues. Here the CDR3 reads CASSLKAGLAASGEQYF. The DNA for the CDR3 is TGTGCCAGCTCCCTTAAGGCGGGCCTAGCGGCTTCGGGGGAGCAGTACTTC.

This clone showed up just once. This chain links TRBV5-1 with TRBJ2-5; weak D call: TRBD2 (6 bases). Germline V gene data show CDR1 as SGHRS and CDR2 as YFSETQ. CDR3 size: 14 residues. V shed 4 bases and J shed 4 bases, with 14 bases lying between them. The CDR3, as DNA: TGCGCCAGCAGCCGAGGGACTGAGGTAGAGACCCAGTACTTC. It encodes CASSRGTEVETQYF. Together with reference TRBV5-1 and TRBJ2-5, the CDR3 gives the full variable domain: KAGVTQTPRYLIKTRGQQVTLSCSPISGHRSVSWYQQTPGQGLQFLFEYFSETQRNKGNFPGRFSGRQFSNSRSEMNVSTLELGDSALYLCASSRGTEVETQYFGPGTRLLVL.

J is TRBJ1-4 and V is TRBV6-2 or TRBV6-3, with TRBD1 as a possible D gene (5 bases). The V end was cut by 2 bases, the J end by 7 bases, with 11 bases between. The CDR3 contains 14 residues. Germline V CDR1 and CDR2: MNHEY, SVGEGT. In DNA, the CDR3 is TGTGCCAGCAGTTACGGGACGGAAGGTGAAAAACTGTTTTTT. It codes for CASSYGTEGEKLFF.

The rearrangement uses TRBV4-2 and TRBJ2-3; no definite D call. Germline CDR1 LGHNA, CDR2 YNFKEQ. The CDR3 consists of 14 residues. V lost 4 bases and J lost 5, with 13 bases in between. The CDR3 coding sequence is TGTGCCAGCAGCCGCGAGGCAGATAAAGATACGCAGTATTTT. This sequence encodes CASSREADKDTQYF.

This clone has just one count. The chain carries TRBV2 and TRBJ2-1; 9 bases are shared with TRBD1. Germline V gene sequence: CDR1 SNHLY, CDR2 FYNNEI. The CDR3 has 15 residues. Unmatched junction bases numbered 13, after V lost 8 bases and J lost 8 bases. The CDR3 region has the DNA TGTGCCAGCCAGAGCCGGGACAGGGTTGTCGATGAGCAGTTCTTC. It translates to CASQSRDRVVDEQFF.

The chain links TRBV24-1 to TRBJ2-1, with a weak D call TRBD1 (5 bases). Trimming stripped 9 bases from V and 3 bases from J, with 11 bases between. Germline CDR1 and CDR2: KGHDR and SFDVKD. There are 13 residues in the CDR3. In DNA form, the CDR3 reads TGTGCCACCGCGCAGGGTCTCTACAATGAGCAGTTCTTC. Translation: CATAQGLYNEQFF.

V gene TRBV19 combines with J gene TRBJ1-6, with 7 bases identical to TRBD1. Germline V gives CDR1 LNHDA, CDR2 SQIVND (reference sequence). V lost 7 bases to trimming and J lost 9 bases; unmatched junction nucleotides: 6. The CDR3 contains 13 residues. The CDR3 DNA reads as TGTGCCAGTACGACAGGGATTGCTTCACCCCTCCACTTT. Encoded protein: CASTTGIASPLHF.

This clone is a singleton in its sample. V is TRBV7-3 and J is TRBJ1-1; the D gene is possibly TRBD1 (5 bases). The V gene's germline CDR1 is SGHTA and CDR2 FQGTGA. CDR3 length: 16 amino acids. The ends were cut back, 1 base at V and 0 bases at J, with 12 bases in the middle. The CDR3 loop is CASSLMGGAMNTEAFF. For the CDR3, the DNA is TGTGCCAGCAGCTTAATGGGGGGAGCCATGAACACTGAAGCTTTCTTT. The variable domain in full, with the rest retrieved from reference TRBV7-3 and TRBJ1-1, is GAGVSQTPSNKVTEKGKYVELRCDPISGHTALYWYRQSLGQGPEFLIYFQGTGAADDSGLPNDRFFAVRPEGSVSTLKIQRTERGDSAVYLCASSLMGGAMNTEAFFGQGTRLTVV.

V and J are TRBV4-1 and TRBJ1-4, with D possibly being TRBD1 (5 bases). The V end lost 1 base, the J end lost 7 bases, and 13 bases lay between the germline ends. This CDR3 has 15 residues. Germline V gives CDR1 MGHRA, CDR2 YSYEKL. CDR3: CASSQGAGPGEKLFF. CDR3 DNA sequence: TGCGCCAGCAGCCAAGGTGCGGGGCCCGGTGAAAAACTGTTTTTT.

With regard to this clone: At one of its ends the junction is not consistent with the germline gene, which may arise from a read error. J is TRBJ2-5 and V is TRBV29-1; tentatively, D is TRBD2 (6 bases). Germline CDR1 reads SQVTM; CDR2 reads ANQGSEA. The CDR3 covers 11 residues. The CDR3 sequence is CSVEFAAREDF. DNA for the CDR3: TGCAGCGTTGAGTTCGCGGCTAGGGAGGACTTC.

Here the CDR3 DNA reads TGTGCCAGCAGCCAAGACCAAGGACGGACGTACGAGCAGTACTTC. Its translation: CASSQDQGRTYEQYF. This rearrangement joins TRBV3-1 (or the pseudogene TRBV3-2) to TRBJ2-7; D unresolved. CDR1 LGHDT and CDR2 YNNKEL come from the germline V gene (reference sequence). This CDR3 has 15 amino acids. Between the trimmed V and J ends, which lost 0 bases and 4 bases, there was a span of 13 bases.

The gene calls are TRBV5-4 and TRBJ2-2, with D possibly being TRBD2 (6 bases). Trimming took off 0 bases at V and 1 base at J, with 16 bases between the two ends. CDR1 SGHNT and CDR2 YYREEE come from the germline V gene (reference sequence). There are 18 residues in the CDR3. The CDR3 nucleotides read TGTGCCAGCAGCTTGGCCCCTTGGGTAGCGGAGAACACCGGGGAGCTGTTTTTT. Translated: CASSLAPWVAENTGELFF.

The rearrangement joins TRBV5-6 to TRBJ1-2; tentative D call: TRBD1 (6 bases). Trimming removed 0 bases from V and 4 bases from J, with 13 bases in between. Germline V lookup: CDR1 SGHDT, CDR2 YYEEEE. CDR3 length equals 15 residues. This CDR3 is CASSLEDSRVYGYTF. CDR3 nucleotide sequence: TGTGCCAGCAGCTTGGAGGACAGTCGGGTCTATGGCTACACCTTC.

The chain employs TRBV6-5 and TRBJ1-1, with D tentatively TRBD1 (6 bases). Germline assignment: CDR1 MNHEY and CDR2 SVGAGI. This CDR3 has 13 residues. With 0 bases removed from V and 6 bases from J, the gap between germline ends came to 8 bases. CDR3 sequence: CASSYSDSSEAFF. CDR3 bases: TGTGCCAGCAGTTACTCGGACAGCTCTGAAGCTTTCTTT.

Points on this clone: The sample carries other DNA sequences with the same CDR3. Here the CDR3 reads CSAALGPGTEAFF. The CDR3 bases are TGCAGCGCTGCCCTGGGCCCCGGCACTGAAGCTTTCTTT. The V and J genes are TRBV29-1 and TRBJ1-1; D is unclear. Looked up from germline, CDR1 is SQVTM and CDR2 is ANQGSEA. Trimming took 7 bases from V and 4 from J, leaving 16 bases between them. CDR3 length equals 13 residues.

The genes are TRBV3-1 (or the pseudogene TRBV3-2) and TRBJ1-4; D uncertain. The CDR3 is 15 residues long. Germline CDR1 reads LGHDT; CDR2 reads YNNKEL (reference sequence). V was clipped by 0 bases and J by 0 bases, with 5 bases between them. In nucleotides, the CDR3 is TGTGCCAGCAGCCAAGACTGGTCAACTAATGAAAAACTGTTTTTT. Residues: CASSQDWSTNEKLFF.

The V call is TRBV9, the J call TRBJ1-1; 11 bases map to TRBD1. Germline V gives CDR1 SGDLS, CDR2 YYNGEE. V shed 3 bases, J shed 4 bases, and the junction held 2 bases outside the gene matches. CDR3 size: 14 residues. CDR3 protein: CASSGGTGGTEAFF. The CDR3 nucleotides are TGTGCCAGCAGCGGCGGGACAGGGGGCACTGAAGCTTTCTTT.

This chain uses TRBV7-9 with TRBJ2-1; 8 nucleotides agree with TRBD2. This CDR3 contains 14 residues. Germline trimming cut 7 bases from V and 8 bases from J; bases unmatched to any gene: 10. The germline CDR1 and CDR2 sequences are SEHNR and FQNEAQ (reference sequence). Here the CDR3 reads CASTGTRTPYEQFF. The CDR3 nucleotides read TGTGCCAGCACTGGGACTAGAACCCCCTATGAGCAGTTCTTC.

This clone is deemed medium-sized. The CDR3 bases are TGTGCCACCAGCAGAGTGGACACACGAACTGGAAACACCATATATTTT. Translation gives CATSRVDTRTGNTIYF. V and J are TRBV15 and TRBJ1-3; a possible D gene is TRBD1 (5 bases). The CDR3 covers 16 residues. Germline CDR1 is LNHNV and CDR2 is YYDKDF (reference sequence). Trimming left V 1 base short and J 2 bases short, with 12 bases between.

The chain links TRBV7-8 to TRBJ1-6; TRBD1 might be the D (5 bases). The CDR3 covers 14 residues. Per the germline V gene, CDR1 is SGHVS and CDR2 is FQNEAQ. V lost 5 bases and J 7 bases, leaving 12 bases between the germline ends. This chain's CDR3 is CASSPGVGNSPLHF. CDR3 in DNA: TGTGCCAGCAGCCCGGGGGTGGGGAATTCACCCCTCCACTTT.

The V and J genes are TRBV11-2 and TRBJ2-1; D may be TRBD1 or TRBD2 (5 bases each). The CDR3 loop spans 15 amino acids. Germline V gives CDR1 SGHAT, CDR2 FQNNGV. V lost 1 base and J lost 0, with 7 bases in between. CDR3 sequence: CASSLGGDSYNEQFF. CDR3 DNA: TGTGCCAGCAGCTTAGGAGGGGACTCCTACAATGAGCAGTTCTTC.

The chain combines TRBV6-4 with TRBJ2-3, with TRBD2 matching 13 bases. The V gene end was trimmed by 2 bases and the J gene end by 4 bases; junction bases not matched to a gene: 0. This CDR3 contains 15 residues. Germline CDR1 is MRHNA and CDR2 is SNTAGT. In nucleotides, the CDR3 is TGTGCCAGCAGTGACGGGACTAGCGGGGCAGATACGCAGTATTTT. This sequence encodes CASSDGTSGADTQYF.

The DNA for the CDR3 is TGTGCCAGTAGTGCCACGGGGAGCAATCAGCCCCAGCATTTT. Its translation: CASSATGSNQPQHF. The chain combines TRBV19 with TRBJ1-5; D uncertain. The germline V gene has CDR1 LNHDA and CDR2 SQIVND (reference sequence). This CDR3 is built from 14 residues. Deletions cut 5 bases from V and 1 base from J, with 9 bases between.